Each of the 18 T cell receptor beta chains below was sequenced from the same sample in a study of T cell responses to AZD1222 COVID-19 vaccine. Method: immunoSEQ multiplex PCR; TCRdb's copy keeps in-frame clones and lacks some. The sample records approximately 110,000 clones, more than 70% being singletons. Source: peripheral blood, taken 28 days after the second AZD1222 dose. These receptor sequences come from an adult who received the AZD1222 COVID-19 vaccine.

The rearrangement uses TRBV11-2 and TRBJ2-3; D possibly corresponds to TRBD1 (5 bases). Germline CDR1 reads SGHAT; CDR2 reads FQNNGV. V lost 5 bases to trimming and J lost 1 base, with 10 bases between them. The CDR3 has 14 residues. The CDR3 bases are TGTGCCAGCAGCCCGACAGTAGGCACAGATACGCAGTATTTT. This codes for CASSPTVGTDTQYF.

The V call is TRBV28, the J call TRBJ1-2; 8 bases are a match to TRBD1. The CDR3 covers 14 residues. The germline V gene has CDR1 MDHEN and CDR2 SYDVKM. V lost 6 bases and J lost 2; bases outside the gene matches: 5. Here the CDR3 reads CASRTRQGNYGYTF. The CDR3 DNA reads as TGTGCCAGCAGGACTCGACAGGGGAACTATGGCTACACCTTC.

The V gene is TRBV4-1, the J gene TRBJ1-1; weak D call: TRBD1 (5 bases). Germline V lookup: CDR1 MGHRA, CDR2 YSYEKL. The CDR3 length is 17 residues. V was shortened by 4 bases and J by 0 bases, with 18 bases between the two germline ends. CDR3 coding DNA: TGCGCCAGCAGCCCGCTGGCGGGGGGAGGCATGAACACTGAAGCTTTCTTT. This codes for CASSPLAGGGMNTEAFF.

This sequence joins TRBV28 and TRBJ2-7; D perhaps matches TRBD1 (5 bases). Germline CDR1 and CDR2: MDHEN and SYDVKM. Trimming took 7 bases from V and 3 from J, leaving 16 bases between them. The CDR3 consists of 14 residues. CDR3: CASTKGENSYEQYF. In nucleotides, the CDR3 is TGTGCCAGCACCAAAGGGGAAAACAGCTACGAGCAGTACTTC.

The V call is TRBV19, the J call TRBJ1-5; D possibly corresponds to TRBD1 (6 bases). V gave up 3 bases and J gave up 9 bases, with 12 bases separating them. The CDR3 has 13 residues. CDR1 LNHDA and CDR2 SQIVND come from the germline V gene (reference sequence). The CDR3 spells CASSILRQVPQHF. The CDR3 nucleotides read TGTGCCAGTAGTATCCTAAGACAGGTGCCCCAGCATTTT.

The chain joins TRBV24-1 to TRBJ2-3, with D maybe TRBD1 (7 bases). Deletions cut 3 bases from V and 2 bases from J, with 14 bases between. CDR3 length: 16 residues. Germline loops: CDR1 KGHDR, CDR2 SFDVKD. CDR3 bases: TGTGCCACCAGTGATCATTCCAGGGGGGCCACAGATACGCAGTATTTT. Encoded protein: CATSDHSRGATDTQYF.

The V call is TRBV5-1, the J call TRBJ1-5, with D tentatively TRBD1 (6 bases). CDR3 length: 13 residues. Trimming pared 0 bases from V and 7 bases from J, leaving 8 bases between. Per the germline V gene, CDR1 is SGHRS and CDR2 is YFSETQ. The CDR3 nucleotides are TGCGCCAGCAGCTTGGAGGGGGGGCAGCCCCAGCATTTT. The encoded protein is CASSLEGGQPQHF. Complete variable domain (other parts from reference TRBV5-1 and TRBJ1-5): KAGVTQTPRYLIKTRGQQVTLSCSPISGHRSVSWYQQTPGQGLQFLFEYFSETQRNKGNFPGRFSGRQFSNSRSEMNVSTLELGDSALYLCASSLEGGQPQHFGDGTRLSIL.

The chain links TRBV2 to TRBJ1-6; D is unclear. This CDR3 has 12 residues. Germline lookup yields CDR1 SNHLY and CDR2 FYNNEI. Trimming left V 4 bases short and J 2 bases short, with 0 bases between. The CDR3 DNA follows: TGTGCCAGCAGTGCCTATAATTCACCCCTCCACTTT. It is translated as CASSAYNSPLHF.

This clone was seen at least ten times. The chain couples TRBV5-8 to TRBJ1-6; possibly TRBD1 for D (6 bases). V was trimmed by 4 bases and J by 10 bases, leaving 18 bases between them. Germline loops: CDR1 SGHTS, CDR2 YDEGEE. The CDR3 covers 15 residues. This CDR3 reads CASSPQRAGESPLHF. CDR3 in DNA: TGTGCCAGCAGCCCCCAGCGGGCAGGGGAATCACCCCTCCACTTT.

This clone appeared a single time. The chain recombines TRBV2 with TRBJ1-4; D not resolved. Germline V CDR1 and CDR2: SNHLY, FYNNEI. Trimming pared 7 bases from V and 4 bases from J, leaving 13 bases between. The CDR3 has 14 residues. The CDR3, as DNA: TGTGCCAGCAATCGACGACGGGTTAATGAAAAACTGTTTTTT. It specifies CASNRRRVNEKLFF.

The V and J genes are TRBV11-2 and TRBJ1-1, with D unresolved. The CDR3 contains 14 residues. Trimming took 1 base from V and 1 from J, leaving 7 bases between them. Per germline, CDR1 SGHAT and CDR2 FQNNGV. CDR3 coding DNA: TGTGCCAGCAGCTTAGGCCCGGAGAACACTGAAGCTTTCTTT. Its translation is CASSLGPENTEAFF.

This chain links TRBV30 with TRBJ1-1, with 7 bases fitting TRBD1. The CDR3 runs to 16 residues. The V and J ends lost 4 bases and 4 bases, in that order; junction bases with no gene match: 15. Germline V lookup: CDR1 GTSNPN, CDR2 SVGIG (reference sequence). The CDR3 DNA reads TGTGCCTGGATACCCCCGCGAGGGCAGGGGGGCACTGAAGCTTTCTTT. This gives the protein CAWIPPRGQGGTEAFF.

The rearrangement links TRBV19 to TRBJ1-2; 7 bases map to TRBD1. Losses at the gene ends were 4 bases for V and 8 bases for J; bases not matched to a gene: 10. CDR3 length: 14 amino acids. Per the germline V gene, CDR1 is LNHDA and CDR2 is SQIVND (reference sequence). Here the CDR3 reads CASSTRDRVHGYTF. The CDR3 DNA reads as TGTGCCAGTAGTACGCGAGACAGGGTCCACGGCTACACCTTC. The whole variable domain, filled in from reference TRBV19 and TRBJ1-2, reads DGGITQSPKYLFRKEGQNVTLSCEQNLNHDAMYWYRQDPGQGLRLIYYSQIVNDFQKGDIAEGYSVSREKKESFPLTVTSAQKNPTAFYLCASSTRDRVHGYTFGSGTRLTVV.

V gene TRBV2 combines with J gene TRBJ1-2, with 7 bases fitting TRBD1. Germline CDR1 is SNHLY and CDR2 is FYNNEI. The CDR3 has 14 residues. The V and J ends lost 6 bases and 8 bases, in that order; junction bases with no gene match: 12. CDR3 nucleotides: TGTGCCAGCAGGCTACAGGGGCTAGCGGAGGGCTACACCTTC. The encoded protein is CASRLQGLAEGYTF.

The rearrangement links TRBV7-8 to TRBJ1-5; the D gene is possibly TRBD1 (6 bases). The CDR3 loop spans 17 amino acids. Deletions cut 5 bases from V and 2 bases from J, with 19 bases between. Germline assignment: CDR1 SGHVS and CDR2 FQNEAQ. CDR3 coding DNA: TGTGCCAGCAGCCCGCCACTGGTGGGGGCTGGCAATCAGCCCCAGCATTTT. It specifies CASSPPLVGAGNQPQHF.

CDR3 residues: CSVGTDASSGANVLTF. The CDR3 nucleotides are TGCAGCGTTGGAACAGATGCGAGCTCTGGGGCCAACGTCCTGACTTTC. The chain combines TRBV29-1 with TRBJ2-6; D is ambiguous. The V and J ends lost 4 bases and 0 bases respectively, with 13 bases between them. Germline CDR1 and CDR2: SQVTM and ANQGSEA. This CDR3 comprises 16 residues. Supplemented by reference TRBV29-1 and TRBJ2-6, the full variable domain reads SAVISQKPSRDICQRGTSLTIQCQVDSQVTMMFWYRQQPGQSLTLIATANQGSEATYESGFVIDKFPISRPNLTFSTLTVSNMSPEDSSIYLCSVGTDASSGANVLTFGAGSRLTVL.

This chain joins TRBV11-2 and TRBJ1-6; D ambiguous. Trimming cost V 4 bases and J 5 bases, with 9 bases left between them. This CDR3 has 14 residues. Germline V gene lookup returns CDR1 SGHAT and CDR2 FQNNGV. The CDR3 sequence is CASSSQNHNSPLHF. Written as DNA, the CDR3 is TGTGCCAGCAGCTCGCAGAACCATAATTCACCCCTCCACTTT.

CDR3 in amino acids: CASSAGGAGNTEAFF. The CDR3 DNA reads TGTGCCAGCTCCGCCGGAGGGGCGGGGAACACTGAAGCTTTCTTT. The chain employs TRBV18 and TRBJ1-1; tentatively, D is TRBD1 (5 bases). Germline-derived CDR1 and CDR2 are KGHSH and LQKENI. V lost 6 bases, J lost 1 base, and 15 bases lay in between. The CDR3 spans 15 residues.